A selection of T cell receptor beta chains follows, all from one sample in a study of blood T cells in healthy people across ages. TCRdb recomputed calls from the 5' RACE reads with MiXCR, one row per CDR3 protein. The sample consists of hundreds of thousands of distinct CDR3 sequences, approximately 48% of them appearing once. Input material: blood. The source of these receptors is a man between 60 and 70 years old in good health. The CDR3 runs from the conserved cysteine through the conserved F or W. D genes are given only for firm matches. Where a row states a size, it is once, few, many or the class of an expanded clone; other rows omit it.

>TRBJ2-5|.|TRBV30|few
CAWSGNGETQYF
TGTGCCTGGAGTGGCAACGGGGAGACCCAGTACTTC
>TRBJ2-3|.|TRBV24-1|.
CATSDARGRDTQYF
TGTGCCACCAGTGATGCCCGGGGGAGAGATACGCAGTATTTT
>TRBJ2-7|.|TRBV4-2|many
CASSQDLEREQYF
TGTGCCAGCAGCCAAGATTTGGAGCGCGAGCAGTACTTC
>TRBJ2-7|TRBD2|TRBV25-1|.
CASSEWGGEYEQYF
TGTGCCAGCAGTGAATGGGGGGGGGAGTACGAGCAGTACTTC
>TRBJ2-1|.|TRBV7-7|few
CASSLGAFNEQFF
TGTGCTAGCAGCTTAGGGGCATTCAATGAGCAGTTCTTC
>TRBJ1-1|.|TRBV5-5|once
CASSPRAGVNTEAFF
TGTGCCAGCAGCCCACGGGCAGGGGTGAACACTGAAGCTTTCTTT
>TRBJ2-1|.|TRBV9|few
CASSGLGQGALAGPEQFF
TGTGCCAGCAGCGGACTGGGACAGGGTGCACTAGCGGGACCTGAGCAGTTCTTC
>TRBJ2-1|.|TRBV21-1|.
CASSALGRTGYNEQFF
TGTGCCAGCAGCGCCCTAGGAAGGACAGGTTACAATGAGCAGTTCTTC
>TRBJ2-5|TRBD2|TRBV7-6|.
CATSPRLAGYVGQETQYF
TGTGCCACCAGCCCGCGGTTAGCGGGGTATGTCGGCCAAGAGACCCAGTACTTC
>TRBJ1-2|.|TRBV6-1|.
CASSAYRDYGYTF
TGTGCCAGCAGTGCGTACAGGGACTATGGCTACACCTTC
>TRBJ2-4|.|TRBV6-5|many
CASSSAGVEGKNIQYF
TGTGCCAGCAGTTCCGCAGGGGTGGAGGGCAAAAACATTCAGTACTTC
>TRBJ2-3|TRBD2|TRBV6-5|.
CASRASGGVGTDTQYF
TGTGCCAGCAGAGCTAGCGGGGGGGTGGGCACAGATACGCAGTATTTT
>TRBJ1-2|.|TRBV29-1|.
CSVVGGIHSYGYTF
TGCAGCGTTGTTGGGGGGATACATTCCTATGGCTACACCTTC
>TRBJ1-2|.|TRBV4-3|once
CASSQESFTDGGYTF
TGCGCCAGCAGCCAAGAGTCCTTCACGGATGGCGGCTACACCTTC
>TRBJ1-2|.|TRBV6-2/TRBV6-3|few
CASNRRGGTNYGYTF
TGTGCCAGTAATCGCCGAGGCGGAACTAACTATGGCTACACCTTC